The rows below give T cell receptor beta chains drawn from one sample of a study of shared clonotypes between healthy human individuals. Libraries were prepared by immunoSEQ multiplex PCR; TCRdb keeps only in-frame clonotypes and omits some of them. The sample has some 2 million clones; about 94% are singletons. The sequenced sample was naive CD8+ T cells sorted from blood. Receptors were obtained from a man aged 18-30 years in good health. CDR3s include the opening cysteine and the closing phenylalanine or tryptophan. The D gene is left open where the match is weak. Size tells how often a clone was seen (once, few, many) or the class of an expanded clone, and some rows leave it out.

j_call d_call clone_size v_call cdr3_aa cdr3_nt
TRBJ2-7 TRBD2 . TRBV9 CASSVGGSGDEQYF TGTGCCAGCAGCGTAGGCGGGAGCGGTGACGAGCAGTACTTC
TRBJ1-1 . . TRBV25-1 CASSERRRTEAFF TGTGCCAGCAGTGAACGAAGGCGCACTGAAGCTTTCTTT
TRBJ1-3 . . TRBV9 CASSGVNSGNTIYF TGTGCCTCCTCAGGGGTTAACTCTGGAAACACCATATATTTT
TRBJ1-2 . . TRBV11-2 CASSSGYGHYGYTF TGTGCCAGCAGCTCCGGGTACGGGCACTATGGCTACACCTTC
TRBJ2-1 . . TRBV27 CASSFLRAGSYNEQFF TGTGCCAGCAGTTTCCTCAGGGCAGGCTCCTACAATGAGCAGTTCTTC
TRBJ1-2 TRBD1 . TRBV19 CASTYIGTGGNGYTF TGTGCCAGTACGTACATAGGGACAGGGGGCAATGGCTACACCTTC
TRBJ1-1 . . TRBV6-5 CASSYSTYYEAFF TGTGCCAGCAGTTACTCGACATACTATGAAGCTTTCTTT
TRBJ1-2 TRBD1 . TRBV4-3 CASSQAYQGGNGYTF TGCGCCAGCAGCCAAGCGTACCAGGGGGGTAACGGCTACACCTTC
TRBJ2-7 TRBD1 . TRBV4-1 CASSPPGGRGSEQYF TGCGCCAGCAGCCCCCCGGGCGGCAGGGGGAGCGAGCAGTACTTC
TRBJ1-2 . . TRBV7-8 CASSSDLSPLNGYTF TGTGCCAGCAGTTCCGACTTGTCCCCCCTCAATGGCTACACCTTC
TRBJ1-5 . . TRBV28 CASSLFGRGDQPQHF TGTGCCAGCAGTTTATTCGGACGGGGGGATCAGCCCCAGCATTTT
TRBJ1-2 . once TRBV6-5 CASSSRTANYGYTF TGTGCCAGCAGTTCGCGGACAGCTAACTATGGCTACACCTTC
TRBJ2-7 . . TRBV27 CASSLSSIAYEQYF TGTGCCAGCAGTTTATCGTCCATCGCCTACGAGCAGTACTTC
TRBJ1-1 TRBD1 . TRBV27 CASSLSDRGDTEAFF TGTGCCAGCAGTTTATCAGACAGGGGGGACACTGAAGCTTTCTTT
TRBJ2-7 TRBD1 . TRBV11-2 CASSLDREFYEQYF TGTGCCAGCAGCTTGGACAGGGAGTTCTACGAGCAGTACTTC
TRBJ1-5 . few TRBV28 CASKDWDQPQHF TGTGCCAGCAAGGACTGGGATCAGCCCCAGCATTTT
TRBJ2-5 . . TRBV28 CASSTSGSGTQYF TGTGCCAGCAGCACCAGTGGCTCGGGGACCCAGTACTTC
TRBJ2-7 . . TRBV28 CASSLTGLGDEQYF TGTGCCAGCAGTTTAACGGGGCTCGGGGACGAGCAGTACTTC
TRBJ1-5 . . TRBV6-1 CASSEARQPNQPQHF TGTGCCAGCAGTGAAGCCAGACAGCCCAATCAGCCCCAGCATTTT
TRBJ2-7 . . TRBV28 CASRYGGTAPSEQYF TGTGCCAGCAGGTACGGGGGGACAGCGCCCTCCGAGCAGTACTTC
TRBJ1-1 . . TRBV25-1 CASSDGANTEAFF TGTGCCAGCAGTGACGGGGCGAACACTGAAGCTTTCTTT
TRBJ2-5 . . TRBV5-5 CASSLVLLDSQETQYF TGTGCCAGCAGCTTGGTACTCTTAGACAGCCAAGAGACCCAGTACTTC
TRBJ1-5 . . TRBV27 CASSLGRDRQPQHF TGTGCCAGCAGTTTAGGCAGGGATAGGCAGCCCCAGCATTTT
TRBJ1-3 . . TRBV7-9 CASSLELEGSGNTIYF TGTGCCAGCAGCTTAGAGTTGGAGGGATCCGGAAACACCATATATTTT
TRBJ1-6 . . TRBV5-4 CASSLGNSPLHF TGTGCCAGCAGCTTAGGCAATTCACCCCTCCACTTT
TRBJ2-7 TRBD1 once TRBV27 CASREVGTGRYEQYF TGTGCCAGCAGGGAGGTGGGGACAGGGCGCTACGAGCAGTACTTC